This is a list of T cell receptor beta chains from one sample in a study of OX40 agonist ivuxolimab in advanced cancers. Assay: immunoSEQ multiplex PCR; the TCRdb copy retains only in-frame clones and omits some. The sample lists about 80,000 clones, roughly 91% occurring once. The sample consisted of CD4+ or CD8+ T cells sorted from blood, taken in a trial of the OX40 agonist ivuxolimab. The source is an adult with an advanced solid tumor such as melanoma, head and neck, liver or kidney cancer. The CDR3 runs from the conserved cysteine through the conserved F or W. D genes are given only for firm matches. A row's size may be missing; if present it is once, few, many or a size class.

v_call: TRBV7-2
j_call: TRBJ2-7
clone_size: -
d_call: TRBD1
cdr3_aa: CASSLGQGSFGYEQYF
cdr3_nt: TGTGCCAGCAGCTTAGGACAGGGTAGTTTTGGGTACGAGCAGTACTTC

v_call: TRBV19
j_call: TRBJ1-5
clone_size: -
d_call: TRBD1
cdr3_aa: CASSPGAGGLGQPQHF
cdr3_nt: TGTGCCAGTAGTCCCGGGGCAGGGGGCTTGGGGCAGCCCCAGCATTTT

v_call: TRBV27
j_call: TRBJ2-7
clone_size: few
d_call: TRBD2
cdr3_aa: CASSFGAGPYEQYF
cdr3_nt: TGTGCCAGCAGTTTCGGAGCGGGACCTTACGAGCAGTACTTC

v_call: TRBV10-1
j_call: TRBJ1-2
clone_size: -
d_call: -
cdr3_aa: CASSESGGDYGYTF
cdr3_nt: TGCGCCAGCAGTGAGTCGGGGGGCGACTATGGCTACACCTTC

v_call: TRBV27
j_call: TRBJ1-1
clone_size: -
d_call: -
cdr3_aa: CASSLTVNTEAFF
cdr3_nt: TGTGCCAGCAGTCTGACAGTGAACACTGAAGCTTTCTTT

v_call: TRBV6-4
j_call: TRBJ2-1
clone_size: -
d_call: TRBD2
cdr3_aa: CASSDGTSNEQFF
cdr3_nt: TGTGCCAGCAGTGACGGGACTAGCAATGAGCAGTTCTTC

v_call: TRBV10-1
j_call: TRBJ1-5
clone_size: -
d_call: TRBD1
cdr3_aa: CASSEYKGQGRQPQHF
cdr3_nt: TGCGCCAGCAGTGAGTATAAGGGACAGGGTAGACAGCCCCAGCATTTT

v_call: TRBV10-1
j_call: TRBJ2-1
clone_size: -
d_call: TRBD2
cdr3_aa: CASSTGLAGSSYNEQFF
cdr3_nt: TGCGCCAGCAGTACAGGACTAGCGGGATCCTCCTACAATGAGCAGTTCTTC

v_call: TRBV5-4
j_call: TRBJ2-7
clone_size: -
d_call: -
cdr3_aa: CASSRTPTYEQYF
cdr3_nt: TGTGCCAGCAGCAGAACACCCACCTACGAGCAGTACTTC

v_call: TRBV9
j_call: TRBJ2-7
clone_size: once
d_call: -
cdr3_aa: CASSTTDYEQYF
cdr3_nt: TGTGCCAGCAGTACGACAGACTACGAGCAGTACTTC

v_call: TRBV29-1
j_call: TRBJ2-3
clone_size: -
d_call: TRBD2
cdr3_aa: CSVETSGSNADTQYF
cdr3_nt: TGCAGCGTTGAGACTAGCGGGAGTAATGCAGATACGCAGTATTTT

v_call: TRBV13
j_call: TRBJ2-7
clone_size: -
d_call: -
cdr3_aa: CASSLLRRNSYEQYF
cdr3_nt: TGTGCCAGCAGCTTATTGCGACGAAACAGTTACGAGCAGTACTTC

v_call: TRBV27
j_call: TRBJ2-3
clone_size: once
d_call: -
cdr3_aa: CASRGGADTQYF
cdr3_nt: TGTGCCAGCAGGGGTGGCGCAGATACGCAGTATTTT

v_call: TRBV9
j_call: TRBJ1-3
clone_size: -
d_call: -
cdr3_aa: CASSGEDTIYF
cdr3_nt: TGTGCCAGCAGCGGGGAGGACACCATATATTTT

v_call: TRBV5-6
j_call: TRBJ1-2
clone_size: -
d_call: TRBD1
cdr3_aa: CASSGGQGAFSYGYTF
cdr3_nt: TGTGCCAGCAGCGGCGGACAGGGGGCGTTCAGTTATGGCTACACCTTC

v_call: TRBV6-5
j_call: TRBJ2-3
clone_size: -
d_call: TRBD2
cdr3_aa: CASSYLGSGPVDTQYF
cdr3_nt: TGTGCCAGCAGTTACTTGGGTAGCGGGCCGGTAGATACGCAGTATTTT

v_call: TRBV11-2
j_call: TRBJ1-4
clone_size: -
d_call: TRBD1
cdr3_aa: CASSPQTGKFEKLFF
cdr3_nt: TGTGCCAGCAGCCCCCAGACAGGGAAGTTCGAAAAACTGTTTTTT

v_call: TRBV27
j_call: TRBJ2-1
clone_size: -
d_call: -
cdr3_aa: CASSLFLTGTIYNEQFF
cdr3_nt: TGTGCCAGCAGTTTATTCCTCACCGGGACAATCTACAATGAGCAGTTCTTC